The clone carrying this T cell receptor beta chain has a single count. The CDR3 runs to 21 residues. The data derive from a study of blood T cell repertoires in COVID-19. The protocol was immunoSEQ multiplex PCR, while the TCRdb copy is restricted to in-frame clones and leaves out a portion. The table records about 270,000 clones, about 89% of them present only once. The chain couples TRBV21-1 to TRBJ2-4; the table's D gene call, TRBD1, was not cross checked with the DNA. TRBV21-1 is an annotated pseudogene. The TCR originated in a middle-aged man with active or convalescent COVID-19. Material for sequencing was peripheral blood. The CDR3 sequence is CASSKVWARQGAPLAKNIQYF. The CDR3 DNA follows: TGTGCCAGCAGCAAAGTCTGGGCGAGACAGGGGGCACCTTTAGCCAAAAACATTCAGTACTTC.